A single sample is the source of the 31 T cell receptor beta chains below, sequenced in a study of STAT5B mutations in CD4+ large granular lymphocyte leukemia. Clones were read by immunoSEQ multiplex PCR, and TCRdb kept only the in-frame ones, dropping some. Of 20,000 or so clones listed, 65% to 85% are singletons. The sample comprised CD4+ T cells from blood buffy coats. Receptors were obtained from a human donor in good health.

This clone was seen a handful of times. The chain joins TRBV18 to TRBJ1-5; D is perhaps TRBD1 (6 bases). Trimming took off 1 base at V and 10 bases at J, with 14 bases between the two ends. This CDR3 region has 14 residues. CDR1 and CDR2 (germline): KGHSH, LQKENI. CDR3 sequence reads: CASSPQGVGQPQHF. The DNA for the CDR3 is TGTGCCAGCTCACCACAAGGGGTGGGACAACCCCAGCATTTT.

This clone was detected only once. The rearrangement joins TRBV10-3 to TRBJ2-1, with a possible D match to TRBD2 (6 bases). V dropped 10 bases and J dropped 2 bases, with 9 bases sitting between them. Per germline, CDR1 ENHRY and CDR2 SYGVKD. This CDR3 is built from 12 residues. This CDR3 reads CATAGTYNEQFF. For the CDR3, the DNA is TGTGCCACAGCGGGTACCTACAATGAGCAGTTCTTC.

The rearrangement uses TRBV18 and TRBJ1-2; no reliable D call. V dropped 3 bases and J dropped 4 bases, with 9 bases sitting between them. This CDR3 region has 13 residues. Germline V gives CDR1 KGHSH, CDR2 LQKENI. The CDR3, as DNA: TGTGCCAGCTCACCTGGAAGTAGCTATGGCTACACCTTC. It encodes CASSPGSSYGYTF.

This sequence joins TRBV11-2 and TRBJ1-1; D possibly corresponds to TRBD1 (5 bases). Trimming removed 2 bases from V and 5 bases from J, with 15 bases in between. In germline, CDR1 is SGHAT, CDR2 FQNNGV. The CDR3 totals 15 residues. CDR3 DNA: TGTGCCAGCAGCTTACAACAGGCCGCGGGGACTGAAGCTTTCTTT. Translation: CASSLQQAAGTEAFF.

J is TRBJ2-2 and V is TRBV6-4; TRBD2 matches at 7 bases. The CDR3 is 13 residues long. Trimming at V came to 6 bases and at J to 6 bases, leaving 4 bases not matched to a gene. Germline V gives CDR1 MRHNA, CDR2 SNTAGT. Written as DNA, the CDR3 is TGTGCCAGCAGCGCAGCGGGACCCGGGGAGCTGTTTTTT. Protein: CASSAAGPGELFF.

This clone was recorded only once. The CDR3 DNA sequence: TGCGCCAGCAGTGAGGGCTATGGGGTGAACACTGAAGCTTTCTTT. Encoded protein: CASSEGYGVNTEAFF. The J gene is TRBJ1-1, the V gene TRBV10-2; D unresolved. Germline assignment: CDR1 WSHSY and CDR2 SAAADI. The CDR3 runs to 15 residues. Trimming took 2 bases from V and 0 from J, leaving 10 bases between them.

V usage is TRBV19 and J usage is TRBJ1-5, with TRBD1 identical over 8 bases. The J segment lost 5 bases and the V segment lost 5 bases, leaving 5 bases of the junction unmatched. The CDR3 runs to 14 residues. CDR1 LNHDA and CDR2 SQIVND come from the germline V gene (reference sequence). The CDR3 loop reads CASSGAGGYQPQHF. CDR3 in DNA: TGTGCCAGTAGTGGAGCAGGGGGCTATCAGCCCCAGCATTTT.

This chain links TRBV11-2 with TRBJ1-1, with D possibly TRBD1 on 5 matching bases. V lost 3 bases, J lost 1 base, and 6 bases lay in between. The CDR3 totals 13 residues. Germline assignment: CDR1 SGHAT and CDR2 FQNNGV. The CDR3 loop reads CASSFQGNTEAFF. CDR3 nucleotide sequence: TGTGCCAGCAGCTTCCAGGGGAACACTGAAGCTTTCTTT.

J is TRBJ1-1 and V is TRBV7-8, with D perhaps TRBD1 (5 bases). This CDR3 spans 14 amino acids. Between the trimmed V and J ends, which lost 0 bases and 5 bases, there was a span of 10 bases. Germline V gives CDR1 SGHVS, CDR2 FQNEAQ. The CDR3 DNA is TGTGCCAGCAGCTTAGCGGGGGGGTATACTGAAGCTTTCTTT. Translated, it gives CASSLAGGYTEAFF.

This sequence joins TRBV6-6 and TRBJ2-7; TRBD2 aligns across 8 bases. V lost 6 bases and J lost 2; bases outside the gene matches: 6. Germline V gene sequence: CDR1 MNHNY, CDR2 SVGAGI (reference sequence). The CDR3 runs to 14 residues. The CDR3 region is CASRKGSGAYEQYF. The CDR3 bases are TGTGCCAGCAGAAAGGGTAGCGGGGCCTACGAGCAGTACTTC.

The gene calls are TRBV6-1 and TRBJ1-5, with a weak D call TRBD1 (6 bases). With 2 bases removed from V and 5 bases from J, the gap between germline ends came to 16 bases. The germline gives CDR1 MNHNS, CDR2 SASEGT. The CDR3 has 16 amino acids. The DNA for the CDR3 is TGTGCCAGCAGTGAACGGTGGGGGGCGGAATATCAGCCCCAGCATTTT. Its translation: CASSERWGAEYQPQHF.

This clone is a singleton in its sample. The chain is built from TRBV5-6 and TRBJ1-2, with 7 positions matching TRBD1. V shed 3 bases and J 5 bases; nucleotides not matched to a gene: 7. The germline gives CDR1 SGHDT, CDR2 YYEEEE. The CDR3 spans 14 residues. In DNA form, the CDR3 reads TGTGCCAGCAGCTCCGGGACAGTTCTATATGGCTACACCTTC. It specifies CASSSGTVLYGYTF.

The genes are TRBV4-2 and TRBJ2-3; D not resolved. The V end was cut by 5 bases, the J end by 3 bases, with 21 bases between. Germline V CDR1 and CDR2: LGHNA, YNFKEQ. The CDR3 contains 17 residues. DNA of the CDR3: TGTGCCAGCAGCTCTCGGGTGGTGGCCGAAGGGACAGATACGCAGTATTTT. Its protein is CASSSRVVAEGTDTQYF.

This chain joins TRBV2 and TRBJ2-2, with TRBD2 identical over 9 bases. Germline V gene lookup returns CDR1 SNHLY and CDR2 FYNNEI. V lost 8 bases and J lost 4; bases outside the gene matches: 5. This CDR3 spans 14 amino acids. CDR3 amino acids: CASCLAGITGELFF. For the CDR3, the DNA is TGTGCCAGCTGTCTAGCGGGGATCACCGGGGAGCTGTTTTTT.

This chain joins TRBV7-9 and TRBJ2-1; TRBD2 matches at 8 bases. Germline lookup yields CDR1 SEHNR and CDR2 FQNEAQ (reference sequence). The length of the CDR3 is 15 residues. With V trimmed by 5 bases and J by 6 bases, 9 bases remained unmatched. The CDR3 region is CASSPAGGPLNEQFF. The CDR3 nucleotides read TGTGCCAGCAGCCCTGCGGGAGGCCCCCTCAATGAGCAGTTCTTC. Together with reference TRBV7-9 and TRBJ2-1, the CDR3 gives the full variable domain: DTGVSQNPRHKITKRGQNVTFRCDPISEHNRLYWYRQTLGQGPEFLTYFQNEAQLEKSRLLSDRFSAERPKGSFSTLEIQRTEQGDSAMYLCASSPAGGPLNEQFFGPGTRLTVL.

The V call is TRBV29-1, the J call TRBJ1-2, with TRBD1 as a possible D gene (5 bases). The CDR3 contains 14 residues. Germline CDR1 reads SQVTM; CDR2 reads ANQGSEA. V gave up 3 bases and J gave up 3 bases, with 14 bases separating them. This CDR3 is CSVDKQGDHYGYTF. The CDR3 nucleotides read TGCAGCGTTGATAAGCAGGGTGATCACTATGGCTACACCTTC.

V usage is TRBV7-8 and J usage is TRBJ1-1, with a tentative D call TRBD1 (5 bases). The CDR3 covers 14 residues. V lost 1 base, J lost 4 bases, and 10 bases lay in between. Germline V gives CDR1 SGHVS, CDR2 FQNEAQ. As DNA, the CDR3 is TGTGCCAGCAGCTTAGAACGGACACTCACTGAAGCTTTCTTT. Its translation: CASSLERTLTEAFF.

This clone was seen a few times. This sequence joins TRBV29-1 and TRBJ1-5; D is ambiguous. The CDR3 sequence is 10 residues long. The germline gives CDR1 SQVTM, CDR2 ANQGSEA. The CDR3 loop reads CSPKGQPQHF. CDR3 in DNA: TGCAGTCCCAAGGGCCAGCCCCAGCATTTT.

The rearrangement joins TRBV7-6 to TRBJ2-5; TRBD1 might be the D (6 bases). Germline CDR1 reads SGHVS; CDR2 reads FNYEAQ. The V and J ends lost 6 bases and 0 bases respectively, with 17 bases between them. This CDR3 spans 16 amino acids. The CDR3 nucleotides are TGTGCCAGCAGTCAAGGATCGAGGGGGTACCAAGAGACCCAGTACTTC. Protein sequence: CASSQGSRGYQETQYF.

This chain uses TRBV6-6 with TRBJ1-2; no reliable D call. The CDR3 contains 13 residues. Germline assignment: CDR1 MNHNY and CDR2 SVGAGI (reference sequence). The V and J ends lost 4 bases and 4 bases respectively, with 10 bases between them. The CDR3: CASSSDPSYGYTF. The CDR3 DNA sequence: TGTGCCAGCAGTTCCGATCCCAGCTATGGCTACACCTTC.

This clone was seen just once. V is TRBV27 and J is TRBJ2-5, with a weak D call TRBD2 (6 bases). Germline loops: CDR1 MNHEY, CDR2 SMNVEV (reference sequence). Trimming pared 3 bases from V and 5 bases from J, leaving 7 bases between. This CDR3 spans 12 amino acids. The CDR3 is CASSFGGETQYF. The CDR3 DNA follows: TGTGCCAGCAGTTTTGGGGGGGAGACCCAGTACTTC.

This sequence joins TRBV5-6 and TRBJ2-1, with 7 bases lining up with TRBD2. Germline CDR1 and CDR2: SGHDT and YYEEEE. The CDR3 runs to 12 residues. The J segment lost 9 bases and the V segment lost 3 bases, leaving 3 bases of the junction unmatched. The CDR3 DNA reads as TGTGCCAGCAGCTGGGGACTACTTGAGCAGTTCTTC. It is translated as CASSWGLLEQFF.

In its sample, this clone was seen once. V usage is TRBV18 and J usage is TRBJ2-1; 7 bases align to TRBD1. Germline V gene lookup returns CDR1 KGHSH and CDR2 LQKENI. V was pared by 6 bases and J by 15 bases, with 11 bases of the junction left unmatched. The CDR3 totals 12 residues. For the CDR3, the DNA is TGTGCCAGCTCCCCCGGACAGGAAAAGGGGTTCTTC. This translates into CASSPGQEKGFF.

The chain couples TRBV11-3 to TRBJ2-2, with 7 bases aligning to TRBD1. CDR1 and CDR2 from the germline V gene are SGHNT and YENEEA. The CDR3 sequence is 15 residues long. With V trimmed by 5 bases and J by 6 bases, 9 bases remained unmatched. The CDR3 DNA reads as TGTGCCAGCAGCCCGGGGCAGGGGGACCCCGGGGAGCTGTTTTTT. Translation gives CASSPGQGDPGELFF.

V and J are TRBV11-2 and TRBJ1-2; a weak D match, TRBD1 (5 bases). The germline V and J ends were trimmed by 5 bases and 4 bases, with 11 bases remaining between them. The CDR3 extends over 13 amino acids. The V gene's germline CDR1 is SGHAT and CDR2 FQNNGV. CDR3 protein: CASSPLTGYGYTF. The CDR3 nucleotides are TGTGCCAGCAGCCCCTTAACAGGCTATGGCTACACCTTC.

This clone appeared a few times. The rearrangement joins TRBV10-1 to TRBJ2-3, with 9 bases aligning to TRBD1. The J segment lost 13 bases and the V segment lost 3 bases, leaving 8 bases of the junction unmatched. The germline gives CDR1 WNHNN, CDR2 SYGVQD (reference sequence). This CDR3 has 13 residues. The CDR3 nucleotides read TGCGCCAGCAGTGATGTCGACAGGGGGAAAAAGTATTTT. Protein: CASSDVDRGKKYF.

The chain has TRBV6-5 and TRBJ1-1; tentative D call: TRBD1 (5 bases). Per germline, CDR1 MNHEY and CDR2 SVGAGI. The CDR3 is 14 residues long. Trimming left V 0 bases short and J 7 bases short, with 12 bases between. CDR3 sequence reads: CASSYSDWGIEAFF. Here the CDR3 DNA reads TGTGCCAGCAGTTACTCGGATTGGGGGATTGAAGCTTTCTTT.

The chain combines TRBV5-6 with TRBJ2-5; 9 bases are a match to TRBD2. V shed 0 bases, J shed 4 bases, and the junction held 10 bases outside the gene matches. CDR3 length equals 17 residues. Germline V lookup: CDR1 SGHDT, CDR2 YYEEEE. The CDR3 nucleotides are TGTGCCAGCAGCTTGGTCGCGGGAGGGCCTCAAGGAGAGACCCAGTACTTC. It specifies CASSLVAGGPQGETQYF.

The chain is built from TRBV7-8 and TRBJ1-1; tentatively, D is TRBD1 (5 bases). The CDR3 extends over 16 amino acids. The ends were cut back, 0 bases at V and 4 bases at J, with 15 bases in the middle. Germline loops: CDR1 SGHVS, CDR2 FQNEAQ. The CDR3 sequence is CASSLASRGGITEAFF. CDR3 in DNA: TGTGCCAGCAGCTTAGCGTCGAGGGGAGGAATCACTGAAGCTTTCTTT.

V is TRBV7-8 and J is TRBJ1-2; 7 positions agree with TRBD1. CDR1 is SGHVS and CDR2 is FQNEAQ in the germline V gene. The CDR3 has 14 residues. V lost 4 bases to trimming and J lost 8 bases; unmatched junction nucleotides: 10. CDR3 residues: CASSSTGQGGGYTF. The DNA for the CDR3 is TGTGCCAGCAGCTCGACTGGGCAGGGGGGAGGCTACACCTTC.

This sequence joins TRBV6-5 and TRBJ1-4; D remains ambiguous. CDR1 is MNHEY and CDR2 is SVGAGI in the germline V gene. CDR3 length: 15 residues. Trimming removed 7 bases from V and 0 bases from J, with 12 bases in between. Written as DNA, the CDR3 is TGTGCCAGCACCTTTACATCCGCAACTAATGAAAAACTGTTTTTT. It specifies CASTFTSATNEKLFF.